The 26 T cell receptor beta chains given below trace back to one sample, sequenced in a study of T cell responses to AZD1222 COVID-19 vaccine. Assay: immunoSEQ multiplex PCR; the TCRdb copy retains only in-frame clones and omits some. The profile covers about 130,000 clones, with about 86% appearing a single time and roughly 12% taken by the ten largest. Sequencing was performed on peripheral blood, taken on day 0 of AZD1222 vaccination. These receptors were taken from an adult in good health.

The CDR3 is CASSAGGGSSYNEQFF. CDR3 sequence (DNA): TGTGCCAGCAGTGCAGGCGGGGGCAGCTCCTACAATGAGCAGTTCTTC. The chain has TRBV6-1 and TRBJ2-1, with D maybe TRBD2 (7 bases). V dropped 4 bases and J dropped 0 bases, with 13 bases sitting between them. Germline V gives CDR1 MNHNS, CDR2 SASEGT. The CDR3 loop spans 16 amino acids.

The gene calls are TRBV7-2 and TRBJ1-2, with 9 bases matching TRBD1. The junction had 9 bases not matched to a gene; V was cut back by 5 bases and J by 5 bases. The CDR3 spans 15 residues. The germline gives CDR1 SGHTA, CDR2 FQGNSA. In DNA form, the CDR3 reads TGTGCCAGCAGCCCCCAAGCGGACAGGGGTTATGGCTACACCTTC. It codes for CASSPQADRGYGYTF.

The rearrangement links TRBV19 to TRBJ1-1; D perhaps matches TRBD1 (6 bases). Germline V lookup: CDR1 LNHDA, CDR2 SQIVND (reference sequence). With 3 bases removed from V and 4 bases from J, the gap between germline ends came to 18 bases. This CDR3 is 16 amino acids long. Here the CDR3 reads CASSISGGDMSTEAFF. CDR3 in DNA: TGTGCCAGTAGTATTTCGGGGGGGGACATGAGCACTGAAGCTTTCTTT.

The rearrangement links TRBV7-2 to TRBJ2-3; no reliable D call. Per germline, CDR1 SGHTA and CDR2 FQGNSA. Trimming took off 3 bases at V and 6 bases at J, with 4 bases between the two ends. The CDR3 sequence is 11 residues long. CDR3 nucleotides: TGTGCCAGCAGCTTTTCCGATACGCAGTATTTT. Translating it yields CASSFSDTQYF.

The V call is TRBV5-1, the J call TRBJ1-4; 9 nucleotides match TRBD1. V was clipped by 0 bases and J by 8 bases; unmatched bases: 8. The CDR3 covers 16 residues. The germline V gene has CDR1 SGHRS and CDR2 YFSETQ. The CDR3 region has the DNA TGCGCCAGCAGCTTGGCTACACAGGGGGCGAGAGAAAAACTGTTTTTT. This translates into CASSLATQGAREKLFF.

The chain is built from TRBV5-5 and TRBJ2-1, with TRBD2 matching over 7 bases. V gave up 3 bases and J gave up 4 bases; unmatched junction bases: 10. CDR3 length: 16 residues. Germline V gene lookup returns CDR1 SGHKS and CDR2 YYEKEE (reference sequence). The CDR3 bases are TGTGCCAGCAGCTCAGGACTAGAGATATCTTACAATGAGCAGTTCTTC. Translation: CASSSGLEISYNEQFF.

This sequence joins TRBV30 and TRBJ2-3; D is perhaps TRBD2 (5 bases). Germline lookup yields CDR1 GTSNPN and CDR2 SVGIG (reference sequence). Trimming stripped 2 bases from V and 10 bases from J, with 19 bases between. The CDR3 has 14 residues. CDR3 in DNA: TGTGCCTGGAGTAGATCTCTCCCGGCGGGTGCGCAGTATTTT. Amino acid sequence: CAWSRSLPAGAQYF.

This clone was recorded once. J is TRBJ2-3 and V is TRBV5-8; the D gene is possibly TRBD2 (5 bases). The CDR3 loop spans 15 amino acids. In germline, CDR1 is SGHTS, CDR2 YDEGEE. V lost 4 bases to trimming and J lost 3 bases, with 15 bases between them. The DNA of the CDR3 is TGTGCCAGCAGCCGGTATACGGGAAAGACAGATACGCAGTATTTT. As protein: CASSRYTGKTDTQYF.

This chain connects TRBV18 to TRBJ1-2; D might be TRBD1 (5 bases). The CDR3 covers 16 residues. Trimming took off 0 bases at V and 4 bases at J, with 15 bases between the two ends. Per the germline V gene, CDR1 is KGHSH and CDR2 is LQKENI. CDR3 in DNA: TGTGCCAGCTCACCACCGGCAGGGTCTTCGGGCTATGGCTACACCTTC. Protein: CASSPPAGSSGYGYTF. Full variable domain (remainder filled in from reference TRBV18 and TRBJ1-2): NAGVMQNPRHLVRRRGQEARLRCSPMKGHSHVYWYRQLPEEGLKFMVYLQKENIIDESGMPKERFSAEFPKEGPSILRIQQVVRGDSAAYFCASSPPAGSSGYGYTFGSGTRLTVV.

V usage is TRBV7-2 and J usage is TRBJ1-4; unclear D gene. The CDR3 is 14 residues long. The germline gives CDR1 SGHTA, CDR2 FQGNSA. V gave up 2 bases and J gave up 8 bases, with 12 bases separating them. For the CDR3, the DNA is TGTGCCAGCAGCTTACTAGGGATGGGAGAAAAACTGTTTTTT. Its protein product is CASSLLGMGEKLFF.

This clone was seen a handful of times. The gene calls are TRBV7-8 and TRBJ2-1; 7 bases fit TRBD2. Germline V CDR1 and CDR2: SGHVS, FQNEAQ. This CDR3 is 16 amino acids long. The V gene end was trimmed by 5 bases and the J gene end by 0 bases; junction bases not matched to a gene: 7. CDR3 region: CASSESGVSSYNEQFF. The CDR3 DNA follows: TGTGCCAGCAGCGAAAGCGGGGTGAGCTCCTACAATGAGCAGTTCTTC.

The genes are TRBV3-1 (or the pseudogene TRBV3-2) and TRBJ2-1, with a tentative D call TRBD2 (5 bases). Germline loops: CDR1 LGHDT, CDR2 YNNKEL (reference sequence). The CDR3 has 12 amino acids. V was cut by 4 bases and J by 15 bases, with 16 bases left in between. DNA of the CDR3: TGTGCCAGCAGCCCCGGGAAGGGTCCTCCGTTCTTC. Translation gives CASSPGKGPPFF.

The chain links TRBV19 to TRBJ2-7; D gene uncertain. CDR3 length: 16 amino acids. V was trimmed by 8 bases and J by 6 bases, leaving 26 bases between them. Germline-derived CDR1 and CDR2 are LNHDA and SQIVND (reference sequence). As DNA, the CDR3 is TGTGCCAGTTCAAAAAATAGACCTCGGCTGGGTACCGAGCAGTACTTC. Encoded protein: CASSKNRPRLGTEQYF.

This chain links TRBV24-1 with TRBJ1-2; weak D call: TRBD1 (6 bases). This CDR3 spans 15 amino acids. V was trimmed by 5 bases and J by 7 bases, leaving 19 bases between them. Germline-derived CDR1 and CDR2 are KGHDR and SFDVKD. CDR3 nucleotide sequence: TGTGCCACCAGTGGCCTAGAAGGGGGGCTTTTTGGCTACACCTTC. This encodes CATSGLEGGLFGYTF.

The chain combines TRBV6-5 with TRBJ1-6; unclear D gene. This CDR3 has 14 amino acids. Germline V gene sequence: CDR1 MNHEY, CDR2 SVGAGI. V was cut by 7 bases and J by 4 bases, with 11 bases left in between. Written as DNA, the CDR3 is TGTGCCAGCAAAAGGGAGAGATATAATTCACCCCTCCACTTT. It is translated as CASKRERYNSPLHF.

The sample holds one count of this clone. The J gene is TRBJ2-5, the V gene TRBV15; D call uncertain. The V and J ends lost 0 bases and 4 bases respectively, with 12 bases between them. Germline V CDR1 and CDR2: LNHNV, YYDKDF (reference sequence). CDR3 length: 15 amino acids. The DNA of the CDR3 is TGTGCCACCAGCAGAGATCGGGCGGTTGGAGAGACCCAGTACTTC. Translation: CATSRDRAVGETQYF.

This clone has just one count. The J gene is TRBJ2-7, the V gene TRBV4-1, with a tentative D call TRBD2 (6 bases). V shed 0 bases and J shed 5 bases, with 11 bases lying between them. The germline CDR1 and CDR2 sequences are MGHRA and YSYEKL. This CDR3 spans 14 amino acids. The CDR3 loop is CASSQEEGSDEQYF. The CDR3 nucleotides read TGCGCCAGCAGCCAAGAGGAGGGTTCGGACGAGCAGTACTTC.

V is TRBV27 and J is TRBJ1-2, with TRBD1 matching over 8 bases. V was pared by 2 bases and J by 8 bases, with 10 bases of the junction left unmatched. The germline CDR1 and CDR2 sequences are MNHEY and SMNVEV (reference sequence). This CDR3 contains 15 residues. CDR3 nucleotide sequence: TGTGCCAGCAGTTTAACGCCCAGGGGGCAAGGGGGCTACACCTTC. It translates to CASSLTPRGQGGYTF.

The sample holds a few counts of this clone. The chain couples TRBV7-2 to TRBJ1-4, with D tentatively TRBD1 (5 bases). Trimming removed 0 bases at V and 4 bases at J, with 9 bases between. CDR1 and CDR2 from the germline V gene are SGHTA and FQGNSA. This CDR3 is 15 amino acids long. The CDR3 DNA is TGTGCCAGCAGCTTAGCGTCAGGGAGTAATGAAAAACTGTTTTTT. It specifies CASSLASGSNEKLFF.

V gene TRBV7-3 combines with J gene TRBJ2-3; 8 bases align to TRBD1. The V gene end was trimmed by 3 bases and the J gene end by 3 bases; junction bases not matched to a gene: 2. The CDR3 runs to 14 residues. Germline CDR1 and CDR2: SGHTA and FQGTGA. CDR3 bases: TGTGCCAGCAGCTTGGACAGGGAAACAGATACGCAGTATTTT. Residues: CASSLDRETDTQYF. The entire variable domain, with the rest obtained from reference TRBV7-3 and TRBJ2-3, is as follows: GAGVSQTPSNKVTEKGKYVELRCDPISGHTALYWYRQSLGQGPEFLIYFQGTGAADDSGLPNDRFFAVRPEGSVSTLKIQRTERGDSAVYLCASSLDRETDTQYFGPGTRLTVL.

In its sample, this clone was seen once. This chain connects TRBV7-9 to TRBJ2-7; 9 bases align to TRBD1. Germline V gene sequence: CDR1 SEHNR, CDR2 FQNEAQ (reference sequence). The CDR3 is 14 amino acids. V was clipped by 4 bases and J by 5 bases; unmatched bases: 6. The CDR3 DNA reads as TGTGCCAGCAGCTCGTCGGACAGGGGTGACGAGCAGTACTTC. It specifies CASSSSDRGDEQYF.

The V and J genes are TRBV19 and TRBJ1-4, with 10 bases aligning to TRBD1. The CDR3 loop spans 14 amino acids. V was clipped by 4 bases and J by 5 bases; unmatched bases: 1. CDR1 is LNHDA, CDR2 SQIVND, per germline (reference sequence). CDR3 protein: CASSRGQGNEKLFF. The DNA for the CDR3 is TGTGCCAGTAGTAGGGGACAGGGGAATGAAAAACTGTTTTTT. Using reference TRBV19 and TRBJ1-4 for the parts outside the CDR3, the full variable domain is DGGITQSPKYLFRKEGQNVTLSCEQNLNHDAMYWYRQDPGQGLRLIYYSQIVNDFQKGDIAEGYSVSREKKESFPLTVTSAQKNPTAFYLCASSRGQGNEKLFFGSGTQLSVL.

This chain's CDR3 is CASSYPWGGRSEQFF. The CDR3 bases are TGTGCCAGCAGTTACCCGTGGGGGGGCCGGTCTGAGCAGTTCTTC. The chain has TRBV6-2 or TRBV6-3 and TRBJ2-1, with D perhaps matching TRBD2 (7 bases). Trimming cost V 2 bases and J 9 bases, with 17 bases left between them. Germline V gives CDR1 MNHEY, CDR2 SVGEGT. CDR3 length: 15 residues.

The chain links TRBV5-1 to TRBJ1-1; 8 bases are a match to TRBD1. Unmatched junction bases numbered 6, after V lost 3 bases and J lost 2 bases. CDR1 SGHRS and CDR2 YFSETQ come from the germline V gene. CDR3 length: 15 residues. The CDR3 DNA is TGCGCCAGCAGCTCGGACAGGGTTGGCAACACTGAAGCTTTCTTT. Translated: CASSSDRVGNTEAFF.

This clone was counted between two and nine times. V gene TRBV19 combines with J gene TRBJ2-1; TRBD1 might be the D (6 bases). CDR1 and CDR2 from the germline V gene are LNHDA and SQIVND (reference sequence). The CDR3 has 13 residues. V was cut by 4 bases and J by 2 bases, with 6 bases left in between. In DNA, the CDR3 is TGTGCCAGTAGTAACAGGGCCTACAATGAGCAGTTCTTC. It specifies CASSNRAYNEQFF. The whole variable domain, remainder taken from reference TRBV19 and TRBJ2-1, is DGGITQSPKYLFRKEGQNVTLSCEQNLNHDAMYWYRQDPGQGLRLIYYSQIVNDFQKGDIAEGYSVSREKKESFPLTVTSAQKNPTAFYLCASSNRAYNEQFFGPGTRLTVL.

V usage is TRBV7-8 and J usage is TRBJ2-7; D could derive from TRBD1 or TRBD2 (5 bases each). The CDR3 runs to 14 residues. Trimming removed 0 bases at V and 4 bases at J, with 10 bases between. Per the germline V gene, CDR1 is SGHVS and CDR2 is FQNEAQ. The CDR3, as DNA: TGTGCCAGCAGCTTAGCGGGACGGGCTTACGAGCAGTACTTC. As protein: CASSLAGRAYEQYF. Variable domain in full (rest from reference TRBV7-8 and TRBJ2-7): GAGVSQSPRYKVAKRGQDVALRCDPISGHVSLFWYQQALGQGPEFLTYFQNEAQLDKSGLPSDRFFAERPEGSVSTLKIQRTQQEDSAVYLCASSLAGRAYEQYFGPGTRLTVT.